This T cell receptor (beta chain) came from a study of T cell changes during pregnancy in multiple sclerosis. The method was immunoSEQ multiplex PCR; TCRdb's version includes in-frame clones alone and lacks a portion of them. The data show 57,000 or so clones, with less than 95% seen just once and 3% to 4.5% held by the top ten. Germline lookup yields CDR1 LGHNT and CDR2 FRNRAP. CDR3 length: 13 residues. V dropped 6 bases and J dropped 3 bases, with 12 bases sitting between them. The J gene is TRBJ2-7, the V gene TRBV12-5, with D perhaps TRBD2 (6 bases). This sequence was found in a female donor in good health, enrolled as a control in a pregnancy study. The material was peripheral blood, obtained after pregnancy. The CDR3 reads CASGLGGVYEQYF. CDR3 nucleotide sequence: TGTGCTAGTGGCCTTGGAGGGGTCTACGAGCAGTACTTC. Together with reference TRBV12-5 and TRBJ2-7, the CDR3 gives the full variable domain: DARVTQTPRHKVTEMGQEVTMRCQPILGHNTVFWYRQTMMQGLELLAYFRNRAPLDDSGMPKDRFSAEMPDATLATLKIQPSEPRDSAVYFCASGLGGVYEQYFGPGTRLTVT.